These T cell receptor beta chains were read from a single sample in a study of blood T cell repertoires in COVID-19. This table comes from immunoSEQ multiplex PCR, and its TCRdb copy is limited to in-frame clones, with some not included. The repertoire has under 550,000 clones, around nine tenths of them found once; the top ten carry 0.8% to 0.9%. Input material: peripheral blood. These receptors were collected from a man in his late teens or twenties with COVID-19, enrolled during active disease. CDR3s include the opening cysteine and the closing phenylalanine or tryptophan. D genes are given only for firm matches. Rows give clone size only sometimes, using once, few, many, or a class for an expanded clone.

TRBD1 TRBJ1-1 . 13 TRBV30 TGTGCCTGGGGGACAGAGTCTGGGACTGAAGCTTTCTTT CAWGTESGTEAFF
. TRBJ2-1 . 11 TRBV6-5 TGTGCCAGCATTTCGTTCTTGGAGCAGTTCTTC CASISFLEQFF
TRBD1 TRBJ2-4 . 15 TRBV28 TGTGCCAGCAGTGTGCAGGGGGTAGCCAAAAACATTCAGTACTTC CASSVQGVAKNIQYF
. TRBJ1-1 . 14 TRBV28 TGTGCCAGCAGACCATCGGGAGGGTGGACTGAAGCTTTCTTT CASRPSGGWTEAFF
TRBD1 TRBJ2-1 . 15 TRBV7-9 TGTGCCAGCAGCCGACAGGGGGCGTCGGCTAGTGAGCAGTTCTTC CASSRQGASASEQFF
. TRBJ2-3 . 14 TRBV7-9 TGTGCCAGCAGCTTTTTGAGGGGCACAGATACGCAGTATTTT CASSFLRGTDTQYF
TRBD2 TRBJ2-1 . 16 TRBV6-4 TGTGCCAGCAGCCAAACCCGACTAGCGGGGCACAATGAGCAGTTCTTC CASSQTRLAGHNEQFF
. TRBJ1-3 . 14 TRBV7-9 TGTGCCAGCAGCCGGACCGGGGGTGGAAACACCATATATTTT CASSRTGGGNTIYF
. TRBJ1-2 . 14 TRBV5-4 TGTGCCAGCAGCGAGAAATATTCTAACTATGGCTACACCTTC CASSEKYSNYGYTF
. TRBJ1-4 . 11 TRBV19 TGTGCCAGTAGGGAGGTGGAAAAACTGTTTTTT CASREVEKLFF
TRBD1 TRBJ1-4 . 14 TRBV5-1 TGCGCCAGCAGCACCGGGACAGCCTTTGAAAAACTGTTTTTT CASSTGTAFEKLFF
. TRBJ1-2 . 13 TRBV6-6 TGTGCCAGCACCACCCTAGGCTCACTGGGCTACACCTTC CASTTLGSLGYTF
TRBD2 TRBJ2-2 . 16 TRBV2 TGTGCCAGTACCGGGACTAGCGGGGTTCGCACCGGGGAGCTGTTTTTT CASTGTSGVRTGELFF
TRBD2 TRBJ2-1 . 12 TRBV6-9 TGTGCGGAGCTCGGGACTAGCGATGAGCAGTTCTTC CAELGTSDEQFF
TRBD1 TRBJ1-1 . 14 TRBV10-3 TGTGCCACCCTCGGGACAGTATTGAACACTGAAGCTTTCTTT CATLGTVLNTEAFF
. TRBJ2-5 . 17 TRBV5-4 TGTGCCAGCAGCCTACCGGGACTCAGGATGGGGAAAGAGACCCAGTACTTC CASSLPGLRMGKETQYF
. TRBJ2-3 . 15 TRBV2 TGTGCCAGCAGTGAAAAGCGGCAGGGGGGAGATACGCAGTATTTT CASSEKRQGGDTQYF
TRBD1 TRBJ2-7 once 13 TRBV6-5 TGTGCCAGCAGTCGGGACAGGGGCTACGAGCAGTACTTC CASSRDRGYEQYF
. TRBJ1-6 . 16 TRBV2 TGTGCCAGCAGTGAAGGCGGGCTCTCCTATAATTCACCCCTCCACTTT CASSEGGLSYNSPLHF
. TRBJ2-3 . 16 TRBV4-2 TGTGCCAGCAGCCAAGAAGGACAGCCCAGCACAGATACGCAGTATTTT CASSQEGQPSTDTQYF
. TRBJ2-7 . 15 TRBV11-2 TGTGCCAGCAGCTTAGTACGGGGTCAACGGTACGAGCAGTACTTC CASSLVRGQRYEQYF
TRBD2 TRBJ2-5 . 17 TRBV11-2 TGTGCCAGCAGCTTAGTGGGTCTTTGGGCTAGCGGAGAGACCCAGTACTTC CASSLVGLWASGETQYF
TRBD1 TRBJ1-5 . 17 TRBV7-2 TGTGCCAGCAGCTCCCGAAACGTCAGGGGGCTCGGCCAGCCCCAGCATTTT CASSSRNVRGLGQPQHF
TRBD2 TRBJ2-2 . 16 TRBV11-2 TGTGCCAGCAGCTTATGGGTAGCGGGGAACTTCGGGGAGCTGTTTTTT CASSLWVAGNFGELFF
. TRBJ1-2 . 14 TRBV29-1 TGCAGCGTGGAAGGCGCAGGGGAACACTATGGCTACACCTTC CSVEGAGEHYGYTF
. TRBJ1-3 . 14 TRBV19 TGTGCCAGTAGTATAGAGGCAGGGGGAAACACCATATATTTT CASSIEAGGNTIYF
. TRBJ1-5 . 15 TRBV15 TGTGCCACCAGCAGAGACAGGGTTCATGGTCAGCCCCAGCATTTT CATSRDRVHGQPQHF
. TRBJ2-4 . 13 TRBV12-3/TRBV12-4 TGTGCCAGCAGTTTAAACAGGGCGACCATTCAGTACTTC CASSLNRATIQYF
TRBD2 TRBJ2-1 . 16 TRBV5-4 TGTGCCAGCAGCCCGGGACTAGCGGGGTCCTACAATGAGCAGTTCTTC CASSPGLAGSYNEQFF
TRBD2 TRBJ2-2 few 16 TRBV7-9 TGTGCCAGCAGCTTACCCAGCGGGAGCCCCACCGGGGAGCTGTTTTTT CASSLPSGSPTGELFF
. TRBJ1-4 . 14 TRBV5-6 TGTGCCAGCAGCTCGGGTCCCCAGAATGAAAAACTGTTTTTT CASSSGPQNEKLFF
. TRBJ1-4 . 16 TRBV6-5 TGTGCCAGCAGTTACTCAGGGGCGTTTGGTAATGAAAAACTGTTTTTT CASSYSGAFGNEKLFF
. TRBJ1-3 few 14 TRBV9 TGTGCCAGCAGCGTAGGTCAGGGTGGAAACACCATATATTTT CASSVGQGGNTIYF
TRBD2 TRBJ2-5 . 17 TRBV7-6 TGTGCCAGCAGCTTAGTAGGGACTAGCGGGACCCAAGAGACCCAGTACTTC CASSLVGTSGTQETQYF
TRBD1 TRBJ2-7 . 14 TRBV6-5 TGTGCCAGCACGGACAGGCCTAGCTCCTACGAGCAGTACTTC CASTDRPSSYEQYF
. TRBJ1-5 . 14 TRBV19 TGTGCCAGTACCTCAGGGGTGAGCAATCAGCCCCAGCATTTT CASTSGVSNQPQHF
. TRBJ1-2 . 14 TRBV3-1/TRBV3-2 TGTGCCAGCAGCCAAGGGGCCGTTGAATATGGCTACACCTTC CASSQGAVEYGYTF
. TRBJ2-1 . 15 TRBV28 TGTGCCAGCAGTTTTAAACTAGCTGCTTACAATGAGCAGTTCTTC CASSFKLAAYNEQFF
TRBD2 TRBJ2-3 . 16 TRBV24-1 TGTGCCACCAGTGATCCCAGCGGGATTGGCACAGATACGCAGTATTTT CATSDPSGIGTDTQYF
TRBD1 TRBJ2-7 . 14 TRBV4-1 TGCGCCAGCAGCCAAGACTACAGGGGCGGCGAGCAGTACTTC CASSQDYRGGEQYF
TRBD2 TRBJ2-7 . 17 TRBV19 TGTGCCAGTAGTAGCCCCGGGACTAGCGGGAGGGCCGGAGAGCAGTACTTC CASSSPGTSGRAGEQYF
TRBD1 TRBJ1-6 . 14 TRBV3-1/TRBV3-2 TGTGCCAGCAGCCCCGGGACAGATAATTCACCCCTCCACTTT CASSPGTDNSPLHF
TRBD1 TRBJ2-7 . 13 TRBV18 TGTGCCAGCTCAGTAGGGGGCCCCTACGAGCAGTACTTC CASSVGGPYEQYF
. TRBJ2-1 . 13 TRBV6-4 TGTGCCAGCAGTGAATCCTACGCCCCTGAGCAGTTCTTC CASSESYAPEQFF
TRBD2 TRBJ2-1 few 16 TRBV7-9 TGTGCCAGCAGTGGTTTGGAGACTAGCGTGGCGCATGAGCAGTTCTTC CASSGLETSVAHEQFF
. TRBJ2-7 . 18 TRBV3-1/TRBV3-2 TGTGCCAGCAGCCAAGTCCGGTTATGGGAGGCCAGCTCCTACGAGCAGTACTTC CASSQVRLWEASSYEQYF
. TRBJ1-6 once 14 TRBV5-1 TGCGCCAGCAGCTTAACAGATTATAATTCACCCCTCCACTTT CASSLTDYNSPLHF
. TRBJ2-3 . 16 TRBV11-2 TGTGCCAGCAGCTTAAGGAATCGCGGGACCACAGATACGCAGTATTTT CASSLRNRGTTDTQYF
. TRBJ2-3 . 16 TRBV6-5 TGTGCCAGCAGTTACTCGGTCTCCTACTCGGCAGATACGCAGTATTTT CASSYSVSYSADTQYF
TRBD2 TRBJ2-1 . 14 TRBV9 TGTGCCAGCAGCGTAGAAGGGACTAGAGGTGAGCAGTTCTTC CASSVEGTRGEQFF
TRBD2 TRBJ2-1 . 16 TRBV5-4 TGTGCCAGCAGCTTGGAAGGGACTAGCGGGGGGAATGAGCAGTTCTTC CASSLEGTSGGNEQFF
TRBD2 TRBJ2-3 . 15 TRBV6-5 TGTGCCAGCAGTTTTTACAGCGGGGGCACAGATACGCAGTATTTT CASSFYSGGTDTQYF
TRBD1 TRBJ2-3 . 16 TRBV7-8 TGTGCCAGCAGCCCGACAGGGGCAGGGGGCACAGATACGCAGTATTTT CASSPTGAGGTDTQYF